This T cell receptor beta chain was sequenced during a study of OX40 agonist ivuxolimab in advanced cancers. Turning to the overall study: Ivuxolimab was an agonistic, fully human IgG2 monoclonal antibody directed against OX40 (CD134), a costimulatory receptor. Intravenous ivuxolimab was administered to patients every 2 weeks at six dose levels: 0.01, 0.1, 0.3, 1.5, 3 and 10 mg/kg. Among the 52 dose-escalation patients, around 20 had hepatocellular carcinoma, around 15 melanoma, 9 renal cell carcinoma and 9 head and neck cancer. A male proportion of around 83% and a mean age of 60 years, ranging from about 23 to 90, were recorded for the dose-escalation cohort. Patients were allowed to have had prior anti-PD-1, anti-PD-L1 or anti-CTLA-4 therapy, and 30% to 40% of the dose-escalation patients had previously received checkpoint inhibitors. Three dose-escalation patients achieved partial responses, one with hepatocellular carcinoma and two with cutaneous melanoma. Peripheral TCRbeta sequencing aimed to test whether ivuxolimab altered TCR sequence diversity and caused clonal T-cell expansion. The paper reports the monotherapy dose-escalation portion (N ≈ 50 patients) of the phase I ivuxolimab trial.

Results the study describes overall, beyond this receptor: The antigen specificity of the clonally expanded peripheral T cells was not determined. At doses from 0.1 to 3.0 mg/kg, clonal expansion was seen in both CD4+ and CD8+ blood T cells between baseline and week 6. In the 0.1-3.0 mg/kg groups, partial responders had among the lowest normalized peripheral clonal expansion, particularly in CD8+ T cells. Low levels of normalized T-cell clonal expansion were also seen in some patients who did not respond. After ivuxolimab, CD8+ T cells had more expanded clones than CD4+ T cells on average.

The trial excluded patients who had a history of autoimmune disease or who were on systemic immunosuppression. Peripheral blood for TCR sequencing was collected from all dose cohorts at baseline, on cycle 4 day 1, and on cycle 7 day 1. The samples were taken from a phase I, first-in-human, multicenter, open-label dose-escalation trial of ivuxolimab. Adults with locally advanced or metastatic melanoma, renal cell, hepatocellular, or head and neck squamous cell carcinoma were enrolled in the trial. Before TCR sequencing, CD4+ T cells and CD8+ T cells were sorted from peripheral blood as separate populations. Note on this clone: Its recognized antigen is unknown. Base qualities were left out, and no much larger clone turns up one base away.

Trimming at the junction amounts to 5 bases on V and 8 bases on J, and the germline ends lie 16 bases apart. The cysteine opens and the phenylalanine closes a CDR3 of 14 amino acids. The kept DNA is CDR3 alone, 42 bases in frame from the first base. The CDR1 and CDR2 encoded by the germline V gene are SGHRS and YFSETQ. Genomic DNA was extracted from sorted cells for sequencing of the TCRbeta CDR3 region. The immunoSEQ Assay was used for sequencing of TCRbeta CDR3 regions. The source is immuneACCESS, and TCRdb retained only in-frame sequences with V and J called. Part of the clones is not carried over; for the studies checked, unresolved V genes explain less than half of this, and the remainder is unexplained. Recorded for this sample are 90,000 or so clones; about 91% of them occurred a single time. The top ten constitute about 2.4% of the sample.

Rearrangement joined TRBV5-1 to TRBJ1-4; no confident D gene assignment can be made. Specimen: CD4+ or CD8+ T cells sorted from blood, collected in a trial of the OX40 agonist ivuxolimab. The sequence was obtained from an adult with an advanced solid tumor such as melanoma, head and neck, liver or kidney cancer. Here the CDR3 is given as CASRLTYLVEKLFF. The base sequence is TGCGCCAGCAGACTAACCTACCTGGTGGAAAAACTGTTTTTT.